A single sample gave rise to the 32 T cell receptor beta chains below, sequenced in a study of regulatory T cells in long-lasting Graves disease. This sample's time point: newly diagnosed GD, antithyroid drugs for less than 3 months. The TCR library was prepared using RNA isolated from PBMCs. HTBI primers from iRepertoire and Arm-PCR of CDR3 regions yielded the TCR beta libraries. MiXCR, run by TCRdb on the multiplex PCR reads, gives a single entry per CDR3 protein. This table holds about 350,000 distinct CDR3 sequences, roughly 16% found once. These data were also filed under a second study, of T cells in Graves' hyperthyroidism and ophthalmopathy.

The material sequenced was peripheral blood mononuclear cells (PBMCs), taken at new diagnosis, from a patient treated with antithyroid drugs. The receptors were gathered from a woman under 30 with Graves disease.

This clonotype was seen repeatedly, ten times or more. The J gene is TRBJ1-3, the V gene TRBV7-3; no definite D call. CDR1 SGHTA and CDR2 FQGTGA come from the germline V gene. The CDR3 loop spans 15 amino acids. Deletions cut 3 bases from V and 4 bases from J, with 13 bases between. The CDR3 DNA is TGTGCCAGCAGCTTTCTGGGGATGGACGGAAACACCATATATTTT. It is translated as CASSFLGMDGNTIYF.

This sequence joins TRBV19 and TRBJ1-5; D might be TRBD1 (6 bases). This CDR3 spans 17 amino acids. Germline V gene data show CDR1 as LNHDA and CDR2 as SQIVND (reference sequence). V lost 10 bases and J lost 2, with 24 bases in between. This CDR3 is CATTGSRVGQRNQPQHF. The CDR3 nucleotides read TGTGCCACAACGGGCAGTAGGGTCGGACAGCGCAATCAGCCCCAGCATTTT.

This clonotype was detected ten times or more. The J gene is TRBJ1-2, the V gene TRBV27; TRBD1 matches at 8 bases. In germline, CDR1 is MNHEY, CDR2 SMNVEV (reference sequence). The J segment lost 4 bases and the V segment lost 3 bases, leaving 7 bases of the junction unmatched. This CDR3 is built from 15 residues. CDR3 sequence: CASSFYSTGVYGYTF. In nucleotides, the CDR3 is TGTGCCAGCAGTTTTTATTCGACAGGGGTCTATGGCTACACCTTC.

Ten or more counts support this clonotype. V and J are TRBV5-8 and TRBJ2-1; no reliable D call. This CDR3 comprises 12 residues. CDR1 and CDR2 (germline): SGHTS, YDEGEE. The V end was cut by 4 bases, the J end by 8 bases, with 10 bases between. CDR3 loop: CASSHGRDEQFF. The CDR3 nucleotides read TGTGCCAGCAGCCATGGAAGGGATGAGCAGTTCTTC.

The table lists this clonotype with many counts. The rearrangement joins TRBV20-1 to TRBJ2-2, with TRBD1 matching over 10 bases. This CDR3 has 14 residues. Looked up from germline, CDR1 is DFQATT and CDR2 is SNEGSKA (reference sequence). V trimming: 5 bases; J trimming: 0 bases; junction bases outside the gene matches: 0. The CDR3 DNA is TGCAGTGCTGGACAGGGGGCGAACACCGGGGAGCTGTTTTTT. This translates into CSAGQGANTGELFF.

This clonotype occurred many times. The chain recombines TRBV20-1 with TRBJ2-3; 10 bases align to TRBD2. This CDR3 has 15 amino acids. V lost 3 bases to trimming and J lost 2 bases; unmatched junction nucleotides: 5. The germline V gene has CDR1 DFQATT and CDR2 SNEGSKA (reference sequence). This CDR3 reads CSASISGGPTDTQYF. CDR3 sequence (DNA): TGCAGTGCTAGCATTAGCGGGGGGCCCACAGATACGCAGTATTTT.

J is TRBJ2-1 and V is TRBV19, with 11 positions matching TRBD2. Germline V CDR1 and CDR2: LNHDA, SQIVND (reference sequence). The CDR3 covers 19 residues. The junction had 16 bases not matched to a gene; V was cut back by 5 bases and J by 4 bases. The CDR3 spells CASSRGGVLAGGSYNEQFF. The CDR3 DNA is TGTGCCAGTAGTCGAGGGGGCGTCCTAGCGGGGGGATCGTACAATGAGCAGTTCTTC.

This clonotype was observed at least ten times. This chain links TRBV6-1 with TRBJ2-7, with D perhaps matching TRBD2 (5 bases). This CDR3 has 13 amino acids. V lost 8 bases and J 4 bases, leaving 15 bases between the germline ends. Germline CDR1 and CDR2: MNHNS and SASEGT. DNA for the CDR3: TGTGCCAGCGGCCGGGGAGTCGGGTACGAGCAGTACTTC. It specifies CASGRGVGYEQYF.

CDR3 region: CASSEGGSGNQPQHF. The CDR3 DNA reads as TGCGCCAGCAGTGAGGGGGGCTCGGGCAATCAGCCCCAGCATTTT. The genes are TRBV10-2 and TRBJ1-5, with a possible D match to TRBD1 (6 bases). V dropped 2 bases and J dropped 2 bases, with 10 bases sitting between them. The germline CDR1 and CDR2 sequences are WSHSY and SAAADI. CDR3 size: 15 residues.

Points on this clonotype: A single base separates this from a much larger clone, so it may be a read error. The CDR3 nucleotides read TGTGCCAGCAGGGCCCGGGACAGCGGTTTCTACAATGAGCAGTTCTTC. Its protein product is CASRARDSGFYNEQFF. V usage is TRBV2 and J usage is TRBJ2-1, with 7 nucleotides matching TRBD1. This CDR3 comprises 16 residues. Germline CDR1 is SNHLY and CDR2 is FYNNEI. V shed 6 bases and J 3 bases; nucleotides not matched to a gene: 11.

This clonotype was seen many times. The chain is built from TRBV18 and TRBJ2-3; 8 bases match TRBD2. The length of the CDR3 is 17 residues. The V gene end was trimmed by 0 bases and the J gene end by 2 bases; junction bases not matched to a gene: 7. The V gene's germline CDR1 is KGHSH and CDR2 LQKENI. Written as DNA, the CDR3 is TGTGCCAGCTCACCACCGGGACTAGATGTCGTCACAGATACGCAGTATTTT. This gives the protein CASSPPGLDVVTDTQYF.

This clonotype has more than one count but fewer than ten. CDR3 amino acids: CASSVQTGIPQPQHF. CDR3 DNA: TGTGCCAGCAGTGTCCAGACAGGGATTCCTCAGCCCCAGCATTTT. The chain is built from TRBV6-1 and TRBJ1-5; 7 bases agree with TRBD1. Germline V gene sequence: CDR1 MNHNS, CDR2 SASEGT. V was pared by 4 bases and J by 6 bases, with 9 bases of the junction left unmatched. This CDR3 spans 15 amino acids.

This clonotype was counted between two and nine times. The CDR3 sequence: CASSPDRDNQPQHF. The CDR3 DNA sequence: TGTGCCAGCAGCCCGGACAGGGACAATCAGCCCCAGCATTTT. This chain connects TRBV7-8 to TRBJ1-5; 8 bases are shared with TRBD1. Germline assignment: CDR1 SGHVS and CDR2 FQNEAQ. CDR3 size: 14 residues. Trimming removed 5 bases from V and 3 bases from J; junction bases left unmatched: 3.

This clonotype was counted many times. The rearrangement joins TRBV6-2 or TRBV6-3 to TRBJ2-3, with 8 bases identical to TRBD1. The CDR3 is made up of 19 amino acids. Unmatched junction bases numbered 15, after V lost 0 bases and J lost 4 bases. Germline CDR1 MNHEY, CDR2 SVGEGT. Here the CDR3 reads CASSYSTTPTGVVSDTQYF. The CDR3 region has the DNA TGTGCCAGCAGTTACTCCACTACCCCGACAGGGGTAGTATCAGATACGCAGTATTTT.

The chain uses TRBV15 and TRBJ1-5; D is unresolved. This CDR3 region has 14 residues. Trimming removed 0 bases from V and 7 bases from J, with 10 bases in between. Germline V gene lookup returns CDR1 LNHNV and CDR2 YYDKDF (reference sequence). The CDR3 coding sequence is TGTGCCACCAGCAGAGATAGGGCCGGACAGCCCCAGCATTTT. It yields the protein CATSRDRAGQPQHF.

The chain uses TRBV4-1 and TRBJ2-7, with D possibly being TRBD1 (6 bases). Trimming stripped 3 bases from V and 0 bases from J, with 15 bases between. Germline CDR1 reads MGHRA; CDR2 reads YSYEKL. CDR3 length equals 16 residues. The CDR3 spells CASSHWGRQASYEQYF. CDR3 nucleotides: TGCGCCAGCAGCCACTGGGGGAGACAGGCCTCCTACGAGCAGTACTTC.

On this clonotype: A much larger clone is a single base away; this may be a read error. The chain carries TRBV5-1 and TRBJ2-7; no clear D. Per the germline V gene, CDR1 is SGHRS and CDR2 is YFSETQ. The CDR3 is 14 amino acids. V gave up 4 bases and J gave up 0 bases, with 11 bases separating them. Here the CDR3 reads CASSLYKSSYEQYF. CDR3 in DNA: TGCGCCAGCAGCCTCTATAAGAGCTCCTACGAGCAGTACTTC.

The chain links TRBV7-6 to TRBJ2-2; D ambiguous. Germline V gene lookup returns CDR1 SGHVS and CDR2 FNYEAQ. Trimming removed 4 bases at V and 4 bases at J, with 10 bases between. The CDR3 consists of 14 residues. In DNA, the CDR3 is TGTGCCAGCAGCTCCCCCGAAGGCACCGGGGAGCTGTTTTTT. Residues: CASSSPEGTGELFF.

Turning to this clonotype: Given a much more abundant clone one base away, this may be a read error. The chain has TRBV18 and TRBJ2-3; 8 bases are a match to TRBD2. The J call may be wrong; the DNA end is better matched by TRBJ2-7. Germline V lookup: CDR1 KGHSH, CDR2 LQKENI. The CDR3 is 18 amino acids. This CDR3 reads CASSPSRMAGGLTYEQYF. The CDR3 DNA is TGTGCCAGCTCACCAAGTCGTATGGCGGGAGGCCTAACCTACGAGCAGTACTTC.

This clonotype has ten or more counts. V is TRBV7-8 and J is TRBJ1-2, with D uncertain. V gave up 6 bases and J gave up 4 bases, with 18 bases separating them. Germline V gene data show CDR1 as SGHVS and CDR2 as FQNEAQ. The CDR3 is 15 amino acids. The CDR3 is CASRFRWRGSYGYTF. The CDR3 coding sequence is TGTGCCAGCAGATTCCGGTGGCGGGGATCCTATGGCTACACCTTC.

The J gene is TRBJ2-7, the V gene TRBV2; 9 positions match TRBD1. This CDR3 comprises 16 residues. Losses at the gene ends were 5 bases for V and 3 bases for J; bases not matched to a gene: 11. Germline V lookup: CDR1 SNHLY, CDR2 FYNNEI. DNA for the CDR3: TGTGCCAGCAGTTTGTCCGGGACAGGGATTTACTACGAGCAGTACTTC. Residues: CASSLSGTGIYYEQYF.

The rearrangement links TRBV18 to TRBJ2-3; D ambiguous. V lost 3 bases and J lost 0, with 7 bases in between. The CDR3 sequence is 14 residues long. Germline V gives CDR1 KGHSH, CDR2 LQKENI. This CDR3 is CASSPGPSTDTQYF. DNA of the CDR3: TGTGCCAGCTCACCCGGACCTAGCACAGATACGCAGTATTTT.

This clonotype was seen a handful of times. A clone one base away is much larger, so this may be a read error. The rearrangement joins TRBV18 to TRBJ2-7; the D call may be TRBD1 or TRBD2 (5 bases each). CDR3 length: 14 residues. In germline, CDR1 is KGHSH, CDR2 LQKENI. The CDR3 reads CASSPGAATYGQYF. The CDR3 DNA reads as TGTGCCAGCTCACCCGGGGCCGCGACCTACGGGCAGTACTTC. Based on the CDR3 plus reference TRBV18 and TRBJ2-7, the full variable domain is NAGVMQNPRHLVRRRGQEARLRCSPMKGHSHVYWYRQLPEEGLKFMVYLQKENIIDESGMPKERFSAEFPKEGPSILRIQQVVRGDSAAYFCASSPGAATYGQYFGPGTRLTVT.

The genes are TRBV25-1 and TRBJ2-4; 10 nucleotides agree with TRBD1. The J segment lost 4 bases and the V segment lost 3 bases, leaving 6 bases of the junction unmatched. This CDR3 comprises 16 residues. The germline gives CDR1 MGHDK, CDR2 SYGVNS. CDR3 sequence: CASSDPKGQGKNIQYF. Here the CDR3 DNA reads TGTGCCAGCAGTGATCCCAAGGGACAGGGGAAAAACATTCAGTACTTC.

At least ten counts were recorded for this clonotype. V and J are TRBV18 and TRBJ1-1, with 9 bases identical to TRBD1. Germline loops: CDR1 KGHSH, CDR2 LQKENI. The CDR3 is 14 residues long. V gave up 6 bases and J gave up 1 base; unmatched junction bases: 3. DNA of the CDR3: TGTGCCAGCTCGGCACAGGGGGCGAACACTGAAGCTTTCTTT. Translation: CASSAQGANTEAFF.

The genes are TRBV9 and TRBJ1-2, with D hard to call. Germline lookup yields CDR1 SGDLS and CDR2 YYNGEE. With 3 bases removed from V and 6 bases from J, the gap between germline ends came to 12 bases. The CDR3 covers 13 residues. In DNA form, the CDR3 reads TGTGCCAGCAGCGCGGGCCCTTGGGATGGCTACACCTTC. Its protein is CASSAGPWDGYTF.

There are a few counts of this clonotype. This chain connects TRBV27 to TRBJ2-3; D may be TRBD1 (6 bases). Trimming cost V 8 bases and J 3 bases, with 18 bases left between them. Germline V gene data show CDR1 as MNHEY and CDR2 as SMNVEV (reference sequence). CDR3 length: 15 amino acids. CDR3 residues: CASRRNQGWTDTQYF. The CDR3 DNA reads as TGTGCCAGCCGCCGGAATCAGGGGTGGACAGATACGCAGTATTTT.

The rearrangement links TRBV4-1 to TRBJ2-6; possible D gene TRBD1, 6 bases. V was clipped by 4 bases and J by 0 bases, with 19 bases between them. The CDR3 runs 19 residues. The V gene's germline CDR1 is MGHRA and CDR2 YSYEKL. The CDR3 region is CASSPSLQGSLSGANVLTF. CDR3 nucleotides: TGCGCCAGCAGCCCTTCCCTACAGGGATCCCTCTCTGGGGCCAACGTCCTGACTTTC.

Here the CDR3 reads CASSESGGRGTGELFF. The CDR3 nucleotides read TGCGCCAGCAGTGAGTCAGGAGGGAGGGGTACCGGGGAGCTGTTTTTT. The rearrangement links TRBV10-1 to TRBJ2-2; 7 positions agree with TRBD2. The CDR3 runs 16 residues. Per germline, CDR1 WNHNN and CDR2 SYGVQD (reference sequence). Trimming removed 0 bases from V and 5 bases from J; junction bases left unmatched: 6.

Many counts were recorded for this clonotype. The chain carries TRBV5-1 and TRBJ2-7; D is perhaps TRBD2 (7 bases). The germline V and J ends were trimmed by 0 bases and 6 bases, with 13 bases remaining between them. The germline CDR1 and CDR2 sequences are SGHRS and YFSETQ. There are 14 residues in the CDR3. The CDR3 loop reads CASSLEGGAREQYF. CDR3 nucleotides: TGCGCCAGCAGCTTGGAGGGGGGGGCGCGCGAGCAGTACTTC.

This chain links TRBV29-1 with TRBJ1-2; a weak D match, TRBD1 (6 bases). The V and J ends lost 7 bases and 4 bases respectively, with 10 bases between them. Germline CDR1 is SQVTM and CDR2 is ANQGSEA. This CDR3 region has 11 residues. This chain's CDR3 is CSAQGFYGYTF. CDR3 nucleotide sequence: TGCAGCGCACAGGGCTTCTATGGCTACACCTTC.

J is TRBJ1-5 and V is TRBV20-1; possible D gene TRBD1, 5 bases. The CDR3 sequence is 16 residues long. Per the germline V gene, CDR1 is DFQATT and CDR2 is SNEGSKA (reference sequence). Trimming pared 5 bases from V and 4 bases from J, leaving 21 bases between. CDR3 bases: TGCAGTGCTTCCCTTCCGTCAGGGACGACTAATCAGCCCCAGCATTTT. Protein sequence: CSASLPSGTTNQPQHF.